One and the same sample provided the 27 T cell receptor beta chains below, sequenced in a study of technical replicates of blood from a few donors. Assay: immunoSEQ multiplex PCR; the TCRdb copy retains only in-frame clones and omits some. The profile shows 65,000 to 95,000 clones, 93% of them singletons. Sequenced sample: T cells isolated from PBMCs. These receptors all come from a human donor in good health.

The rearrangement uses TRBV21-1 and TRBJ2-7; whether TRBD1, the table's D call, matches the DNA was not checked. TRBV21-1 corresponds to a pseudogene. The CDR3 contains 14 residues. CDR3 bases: TGTGCCAGCAGCAGCCGACAGGGAGGCTACGAGCAGTACTTC. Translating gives CASSSRQGGYEQYF.

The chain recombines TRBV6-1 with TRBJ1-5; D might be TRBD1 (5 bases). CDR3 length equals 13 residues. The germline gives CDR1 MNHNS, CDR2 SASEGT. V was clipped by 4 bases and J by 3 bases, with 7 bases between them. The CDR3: CASSAGFNQPQHF. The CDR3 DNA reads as TGTGCCAGCAGTGCAGGGTTCAATCAGCCCCAGCATTTT.

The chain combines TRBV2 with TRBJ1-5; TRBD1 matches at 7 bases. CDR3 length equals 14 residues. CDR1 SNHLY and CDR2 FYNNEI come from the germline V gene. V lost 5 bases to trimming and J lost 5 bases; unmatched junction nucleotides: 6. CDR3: CASSLQGIDQPQHF. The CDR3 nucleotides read TGTGCCAGCAGTTTACAGGGGATAGATCAGCCCCAGCATTTT. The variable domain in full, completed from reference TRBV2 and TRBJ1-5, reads EPEVTQTPSHQVTQMGQEVILRCVPISNHLYFYWYRQILGQKVEFLVSFYNNEISEKSEIFDDQFSVERPDGSNFTLKIRSTKLEDSAMYFCASSLQGIDQPQHFGDGTRLSIL.

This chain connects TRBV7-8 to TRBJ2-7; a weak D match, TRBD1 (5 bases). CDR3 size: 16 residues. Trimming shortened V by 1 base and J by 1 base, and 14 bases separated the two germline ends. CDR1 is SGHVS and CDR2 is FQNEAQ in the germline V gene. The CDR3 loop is CASSLEGLLGSYEQYF. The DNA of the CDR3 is TGTGCCAGCAGCTTAGAGGGGCTATTAGGGTCCTACGAGCAGTACTTC.

The CDR3 loop is CASSLGAQRIDQETQYF. The CDR3 DNA follows: TGCGCCAGCAGCTTGGGGGCTCAGCGGATCGATCAAGAGACCCAGTACTTC. The chain is built from TRBV5-1 and TRBJ2-5; D perhaps matches TRBD2 (5 bases). CDR1 SGHRS and CDR2 YFSETQ come from the germline V gene. The V end lost 0 bases, the J end lost 2 bases, and 17 bases lay between the germline ends. The CDR3 runs to 17 residues.

DNA for the CDR3: TGCGCCAGCAGCCAAGCCATAGCGGAAAGCACAGATACGCAGTATTTT. Protein sequence: CASSQAIAESTDTQYF. The gene calls are TRBV4-1 and TRBJ2-3; D might be TRBD2 (6 bases). The V gene's germline CDR1 is MGHRA and CDR2 YSYEKL. V was clipped by 1 base and J by 0 bases, with 11 bases between them. The CDR3 is 16 residues long.

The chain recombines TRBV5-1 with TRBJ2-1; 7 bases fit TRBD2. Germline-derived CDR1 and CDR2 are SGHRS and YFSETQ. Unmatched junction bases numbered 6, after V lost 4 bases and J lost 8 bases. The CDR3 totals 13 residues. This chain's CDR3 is CASSRTRNDEQFF. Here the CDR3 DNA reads TGCGCCAGCAGCAGGACTAGGAATGATGAGCAGTTCTTC.

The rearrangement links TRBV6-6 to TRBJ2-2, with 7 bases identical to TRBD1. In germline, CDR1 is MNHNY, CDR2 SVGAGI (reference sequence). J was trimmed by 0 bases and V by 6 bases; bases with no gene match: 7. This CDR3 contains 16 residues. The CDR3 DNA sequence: TGTGCCAGCAGCCGGACAGGCCTCGCGAACACCGGGGAGCTGTTTTTT. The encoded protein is CASSRTGLANTGELFF.

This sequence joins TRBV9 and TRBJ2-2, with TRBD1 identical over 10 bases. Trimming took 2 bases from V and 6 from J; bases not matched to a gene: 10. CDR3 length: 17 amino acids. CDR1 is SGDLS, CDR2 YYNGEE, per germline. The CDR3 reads CASSVFVGTGVSGELFF. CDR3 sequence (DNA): TGTGCCAGCAGCGTTTTTGTGGGGACAGGGGTGTCCGGGGAGCTGTTTTTT.

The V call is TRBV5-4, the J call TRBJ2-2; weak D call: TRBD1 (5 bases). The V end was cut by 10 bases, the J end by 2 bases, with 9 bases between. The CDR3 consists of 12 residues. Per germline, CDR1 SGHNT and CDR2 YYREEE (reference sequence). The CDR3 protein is CAAGSNTGELFF. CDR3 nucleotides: TGTGCCGCAGGGTCTAACACCGGGGAGCTGTTTTTT.

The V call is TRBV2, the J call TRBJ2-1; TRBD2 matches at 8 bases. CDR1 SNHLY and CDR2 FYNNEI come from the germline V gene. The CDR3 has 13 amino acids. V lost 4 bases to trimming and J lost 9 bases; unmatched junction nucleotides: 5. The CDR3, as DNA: TGTGCCAGCAGTGGCGGGAGGTACGGTGAGCAGTTCTTC. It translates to CASSGGRYGEQFF.

In DNA, the CDR3 is TGTGCCAGCAGCGGACGGGGCAATGAGCAGTTCTTC. It specifies CASSGRGNEQFF. V gene TRBV2 combines with J gene TRBJ2-1; D might be TRBD2 (5 bases). CDR3 length equals 12 residues. The germline V gene has CDR1 SNHLY and CDR2 FYNNEI. V lost 6 bases and J 6 bases, leaving 9 bases between the germline ends.

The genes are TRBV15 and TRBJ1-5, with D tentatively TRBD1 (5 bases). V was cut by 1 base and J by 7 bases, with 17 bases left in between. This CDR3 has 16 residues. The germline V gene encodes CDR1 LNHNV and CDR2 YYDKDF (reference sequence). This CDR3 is CATSRAARGLNQPQHF. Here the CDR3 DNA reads TGTGCCACCAGCAGAGCCGCCCGGGGACTCAACCAGCCCCAGCATTTT.

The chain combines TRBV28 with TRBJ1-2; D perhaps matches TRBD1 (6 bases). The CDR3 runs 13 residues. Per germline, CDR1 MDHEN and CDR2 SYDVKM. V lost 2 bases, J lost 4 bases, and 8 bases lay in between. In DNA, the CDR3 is TGTGCCAGCAGTTTAAGGACAGTCTATGGCTACACCTTC. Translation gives CASSLRTVYGYTF.

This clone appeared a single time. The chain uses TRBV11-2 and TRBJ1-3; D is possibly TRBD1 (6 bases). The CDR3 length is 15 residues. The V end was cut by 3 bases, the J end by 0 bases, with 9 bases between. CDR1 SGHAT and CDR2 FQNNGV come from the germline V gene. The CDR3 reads CASSLTGYSGNTIYF. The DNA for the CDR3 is TGTGCCAGCAGCTTGACAGGATACTCTGGAAACACCATATATTTT.

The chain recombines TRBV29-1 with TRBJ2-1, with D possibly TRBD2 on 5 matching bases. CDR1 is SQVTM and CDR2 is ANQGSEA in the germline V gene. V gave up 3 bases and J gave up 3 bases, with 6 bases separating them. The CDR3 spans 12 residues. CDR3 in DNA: TGCAGCGTTGAGGGGAGCTACAATGAGCAGTTCTTC. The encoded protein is CSVEGSYNEQFF.

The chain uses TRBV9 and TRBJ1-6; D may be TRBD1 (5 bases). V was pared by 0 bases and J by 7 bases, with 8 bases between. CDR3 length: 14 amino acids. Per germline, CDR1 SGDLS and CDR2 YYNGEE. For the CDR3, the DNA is TGTGCCAGCAGCGTAGATTGGGGCAATTCACCCCTCCACTTT. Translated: CASSVDWGNSPLHF.

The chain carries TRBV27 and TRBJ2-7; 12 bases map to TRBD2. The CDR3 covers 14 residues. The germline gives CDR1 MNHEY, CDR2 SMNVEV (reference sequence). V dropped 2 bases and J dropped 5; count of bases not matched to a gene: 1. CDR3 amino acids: CASSLRLAGDEQYF. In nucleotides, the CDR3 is TGTGCCAGCAGTTTAAGACTAGCGGGAGACGAGCAGTACTTC.

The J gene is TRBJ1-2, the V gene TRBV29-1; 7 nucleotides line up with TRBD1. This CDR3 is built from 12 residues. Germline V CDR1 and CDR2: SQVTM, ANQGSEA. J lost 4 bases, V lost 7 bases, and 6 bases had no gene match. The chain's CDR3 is CSAGQETYGYTF. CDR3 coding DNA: TGCAGCGCCGGACAGGAGACCTATGGCTACACCTTC.

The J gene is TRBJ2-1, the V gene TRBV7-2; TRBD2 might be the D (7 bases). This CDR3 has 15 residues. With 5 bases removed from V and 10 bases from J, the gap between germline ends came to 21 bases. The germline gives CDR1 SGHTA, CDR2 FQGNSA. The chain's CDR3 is CASSLAPRGGREQFF. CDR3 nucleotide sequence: TGTGCCAGCAGCCTCGCCCCTAGGGGGGGTAGGGAGCAGTTCTTC. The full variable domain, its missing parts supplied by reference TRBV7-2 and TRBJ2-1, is GAGVSQSPSNKVTEKGKDVELRCDPISGHTALYWYRQSLGQGLEFLIYFQGNSAPDKSGLPSDRFSAERTGGSVSTLTIQRTQQEDSAVYLCASSLAPRGGREQFFGPGTRLTVL.

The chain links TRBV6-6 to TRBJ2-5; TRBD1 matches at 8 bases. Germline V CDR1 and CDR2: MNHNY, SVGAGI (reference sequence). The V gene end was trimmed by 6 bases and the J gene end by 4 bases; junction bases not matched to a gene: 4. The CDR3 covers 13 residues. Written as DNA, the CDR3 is TGTGCCAGCAGCCCCGACAGGGGAGAGACCCAGTACTTC. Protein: CASSPDRGETQYF.

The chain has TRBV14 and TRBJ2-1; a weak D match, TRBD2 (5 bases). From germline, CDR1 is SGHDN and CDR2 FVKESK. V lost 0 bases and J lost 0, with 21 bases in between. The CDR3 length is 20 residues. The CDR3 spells CASSQDMIGIGADSYNEQFF. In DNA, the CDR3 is TGTGCCAGCAGCCAAGATATGATTGGTATAGGAGCGGACTCCTACAATGAGCAGTTCTTC.

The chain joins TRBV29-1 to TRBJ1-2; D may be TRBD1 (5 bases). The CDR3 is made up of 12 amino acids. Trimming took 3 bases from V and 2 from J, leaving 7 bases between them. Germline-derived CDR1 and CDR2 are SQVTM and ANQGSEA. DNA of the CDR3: TGCAGCGTTGATTCAGGGAACTATGGCTACACCTTC. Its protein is CSVDSGNYGYTF.

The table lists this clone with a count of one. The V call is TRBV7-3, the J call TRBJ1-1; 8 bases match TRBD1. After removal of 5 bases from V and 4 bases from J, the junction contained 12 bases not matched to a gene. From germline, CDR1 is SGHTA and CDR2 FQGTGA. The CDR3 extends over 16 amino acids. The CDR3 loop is CASSPTRQGSTTEAFF. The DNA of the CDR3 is TGTGCCAGCAGCCCCACCCGACAGGGGTCGACCACTGAAGCTTTCTTT.

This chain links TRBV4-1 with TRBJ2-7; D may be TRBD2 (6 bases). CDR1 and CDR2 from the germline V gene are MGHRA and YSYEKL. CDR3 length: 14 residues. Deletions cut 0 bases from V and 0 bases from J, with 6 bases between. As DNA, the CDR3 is TGCGCCAGCAGCCAAGAGGGACTCTCCTACGAGCAGTACTTC. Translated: CASSQEGLSYEQYF.

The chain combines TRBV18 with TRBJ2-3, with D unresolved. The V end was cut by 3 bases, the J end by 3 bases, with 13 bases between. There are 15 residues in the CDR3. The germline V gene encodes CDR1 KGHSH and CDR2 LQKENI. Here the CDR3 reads CASSPAPLDTDTQYF. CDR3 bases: TGTGCCAGCTCACCCGCCCCCCTAGATACAGATACGCAGTATTTT.

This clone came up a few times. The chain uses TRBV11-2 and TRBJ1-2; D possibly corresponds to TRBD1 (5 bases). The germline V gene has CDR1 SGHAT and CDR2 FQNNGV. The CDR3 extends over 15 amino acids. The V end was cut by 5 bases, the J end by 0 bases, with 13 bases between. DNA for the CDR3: TGTGCCAGCAGCCCCTGGACAACTCCTAACTATGGCTACACCTTC. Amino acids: CASSPWTTPNYGYTF.